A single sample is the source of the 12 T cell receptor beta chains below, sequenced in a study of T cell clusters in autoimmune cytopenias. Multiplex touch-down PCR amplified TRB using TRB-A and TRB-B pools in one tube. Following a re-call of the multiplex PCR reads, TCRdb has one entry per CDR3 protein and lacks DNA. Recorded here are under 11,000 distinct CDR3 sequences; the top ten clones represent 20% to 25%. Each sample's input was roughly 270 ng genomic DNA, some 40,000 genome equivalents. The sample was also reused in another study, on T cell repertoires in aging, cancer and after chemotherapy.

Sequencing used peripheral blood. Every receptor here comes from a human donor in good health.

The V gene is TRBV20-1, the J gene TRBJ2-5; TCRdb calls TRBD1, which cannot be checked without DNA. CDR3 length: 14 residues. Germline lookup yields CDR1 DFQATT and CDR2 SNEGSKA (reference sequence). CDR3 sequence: CSARVGGQGETQYF.

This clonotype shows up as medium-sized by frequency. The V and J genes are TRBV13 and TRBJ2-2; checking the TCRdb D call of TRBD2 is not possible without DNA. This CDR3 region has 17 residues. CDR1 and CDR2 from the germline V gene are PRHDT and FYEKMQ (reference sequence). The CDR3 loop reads CASSLRGRTANTGELFF.

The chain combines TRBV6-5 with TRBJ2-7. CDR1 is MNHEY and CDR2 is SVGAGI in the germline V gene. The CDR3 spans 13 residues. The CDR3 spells CASSYRWGYEQYF.

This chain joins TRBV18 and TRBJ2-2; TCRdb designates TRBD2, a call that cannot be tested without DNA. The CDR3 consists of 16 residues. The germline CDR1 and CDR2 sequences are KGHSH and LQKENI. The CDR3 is CASSPRHGGNTGELFF.

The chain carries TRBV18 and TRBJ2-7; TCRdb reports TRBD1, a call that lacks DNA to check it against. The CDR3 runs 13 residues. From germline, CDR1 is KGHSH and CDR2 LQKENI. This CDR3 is CASSSLQGREQYF.

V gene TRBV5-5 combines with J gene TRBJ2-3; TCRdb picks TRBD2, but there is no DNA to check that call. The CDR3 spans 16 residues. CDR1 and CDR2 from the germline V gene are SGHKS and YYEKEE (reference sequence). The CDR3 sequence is CASSQPWTSGPDTQYF. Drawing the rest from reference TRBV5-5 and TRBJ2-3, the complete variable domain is DAGVTQSPTHLIKTRGQQVTLRCSPISGHKSVSWYQQVLGQGPQFIFQYYEKEERGRGNFPDRFSARQFPNYSSELNVNALLLGDSALYLCASSQPWTSGPDTQYFGPGTRLTVL.

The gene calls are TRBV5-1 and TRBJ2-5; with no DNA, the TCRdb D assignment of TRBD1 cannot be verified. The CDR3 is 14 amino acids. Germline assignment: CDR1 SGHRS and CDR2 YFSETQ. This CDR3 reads CASSAYQGAETQYF.

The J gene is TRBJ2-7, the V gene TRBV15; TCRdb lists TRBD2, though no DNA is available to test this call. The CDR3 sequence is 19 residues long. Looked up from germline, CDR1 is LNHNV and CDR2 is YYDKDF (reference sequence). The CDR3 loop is CATSSTSGRDWSASYEQYF.

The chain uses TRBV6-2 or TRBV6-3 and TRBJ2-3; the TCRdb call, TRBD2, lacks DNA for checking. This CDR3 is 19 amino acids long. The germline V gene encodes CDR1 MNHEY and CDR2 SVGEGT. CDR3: CASSLPGLAGGTGSDTQYF.

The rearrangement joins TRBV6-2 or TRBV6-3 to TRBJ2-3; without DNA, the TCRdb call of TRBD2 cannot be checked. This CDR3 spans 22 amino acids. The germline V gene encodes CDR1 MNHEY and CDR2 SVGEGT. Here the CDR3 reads CASSFPRGTSGGVTHSTDTQYF.

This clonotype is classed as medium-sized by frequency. The CDR3 is CSLRRGVYNSPLHF. The chain recombines TRBV29-1 with TRBJ1-6; TCRdb proposes TRBD1, but this gene call is untestable without DNA. The CDR3 runs 14 residues. Germline V gives CDR1 SQVTM, CDR2 ANQGSEA.

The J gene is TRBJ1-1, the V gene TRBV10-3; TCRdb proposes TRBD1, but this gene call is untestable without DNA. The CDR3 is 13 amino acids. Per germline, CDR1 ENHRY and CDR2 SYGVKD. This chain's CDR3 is CAISESGGTEAFF.